This TCR beta chain was recorded in a study of T cell changes during pregnancy in multiple sclerosis (dated by TCRdb to about 2019). Looking at the study overall: In women with multiple sclerosis, the researchers looked at how the T cell repertoire shifted as pregnancy progressed.

The library was made by the immunoSEQ multiplex PCR assay. Entries here come from immuneACCESS through TCRdb and include only in-frame sequences with V and J called. Some clones fail to appear in such tables; in the studies checked, an unresolved V gene covers under half of the shortfall, and the cause of the remainder is unknown. In this sample the table shows more than 40,000 clones, almost 95% of which occur a single time. About 4.1% of the sample is in the top ten clones. According to the germline V gene, CDR1 reads MNHNS and CDR2 reads SASEGT. The CDR3 runs 15 residues from the cysteine to the phenylalanine. The retained sequence is limited to the CDR3, 45 bases, with the frame set at the first base. V is clipped by 7 bases and J by 5 bases, and the sequence between their germline boundaries is 21 bases long. Notes on this clone: No cognate antigen has been identified for it. Nothing much larger sits one base from this clone, and base qualities are not available.

The receptor was derived from a female donor with multiple sclerosis, enrolled in a pregnancy study. The sequence links TRBV6-1 to TRBJ2-7; the D segment could be TRBD2, given 6 matching bases. The material was CD8+ T cells from peripheral blood mononuclear cells, obtained in the first trimester of pregnancy. CDR3 region: CASTTDPTRGDEQYF. The bases read TGTGCCAGCACTACGGACCCAACTCGCGGGGACGAGCAGTACTTC.